Each of the 17 T cell receptor beta chains below was sequenced from the same sample in a study of blood T cells in healthy people across ages. Then a second PCR, running roughly 7 to 11 cycles, was carried out with a sample-barcoded 5' primer and a J-beta primer mix. One entry per CDR3 protein results from TCRdb running MiXCR on the 5' RACE reads. The sample includes 750,000 to 950,000 distinct CDR3 sequences, 40% to 65% of them seen just once. Sequenced sample: blood. These receptors all come from a man older than 75 in good health.

This clonotype appeared once. The chain employs TRBV24-1 and TRBJ2-1; D is unresolved. Germline V gene sequence: CDR1 KGHDR, CDR2 SFDVKD. V lost 4 bases and J 11 bases, leaving 17 bases between the germline ends. The CDR3 is made up of 14 amino acids. The CDR3 DNA sequence: TGTGCCACCAGTGACGGCCAGGCATTCTGGAAGCAGTTCTTC. Translated: CATSDGQAFWKQFF.

The rearrangement links TRBV20-1 to TRBJ2-1; TRBD2 aligns across 13 bases. Unmatched junction bases numbered 9, after V lost 6 bases and J lost 7 bases. Germline CDR1 is DFQATT and CDR2 is SNEGSKA (reference sequence). The CDR3 extends over 15 amino acids. CDR3 residues: CSALPGTSGTNEQFF. The DNA for the CDR3 is TGCAGTGCCCTCCCCGGGACTAGCGGGACAAATGAGCAGTTCTTC.

V usage is TRBV5-1 and J usage is TRBJ1-2, with D possibly matching TRBD1 (5 bases). V was pared by 4 bases and J by 3 bases, with 16 bases between. Germline V CDR1 and CDR2: SGHRS, YFSETQ. The CDR3 runs to 15 residues. The CDR3 DNA follows: TGCGCCAGCAGCCTGAGGACATCGGGGGACTATGGCTACACCTTC. Protein product: CASSLRTSGDYGYTF.

This clonotype was seen more than once but under ten times. This sequence joins TRBV20-1 and TRBJ2-3, with D perhaps TRBD1 (5 bases). Between the trimmed V and J ends, which lost 1 base and 14 bases, there was a span of 19 bases. Germline CDR1 is DFQATT and CDR2 is SNEGSKA (reference sequence). This CDR3 contains 13 residues. CDR3 coding DNA: TGCAGTGCTAGAGGGGGCGAGCACAGATACGCGTATTTT. Encoded protein: CSARGGEHRYAYF.

The chain uses TRBV7-6 and TRBJ2-1; 9 bases line up with TRBD2. Germline values: CDR1 SGHVS, CDR2 FNYEAQ. With V trimmed by 0 bases and J by 0 bases, 3 bases remained unmatched. The CDR3 spans 17 residues. Here the CDR3 reads CASSLAPSGASYNEQFF. The CDR3 nucleotides read TGTGCCAGCAGCTTAGCACCTAGCGGGGCCTCCTACAATGAGCAGTTCTTC.

The gene calls are TRBV2 and TRBJ2-1, with D uncertain. The J call could be wrong; TRBJ2-7 is a better fit for the DNA end. This CDR3 region has 15 residues. Germline CDR1 is SNHLY and CDR2 is FYNNEI. The CDR3: CATYPKQESYNEQYF. The CDR3 region has the DNA TGTGCCACCTACCCGAAGCAAGAATCCTACAATGAGCAGTACTTC.

The chain combines TRBV28 with TRBJ2-3; 8 bases fit TRBD2. From germline, CDR1 is MDHEN and CDR2 SYDVKM. V shed 7 bases and J 4 bases; nucleotides not matched to a gene: 10. The CDR3 contains 15 residues. CDR3 in amino acids: CASTKSGGGPDTQYF. CDR3 nucleotide sequence: TGTGCCAGCACCAAGAGCGGGGGCGGCCCAGATACGCAGTATTTT. The whole variable domain, remainder taken from reference TRBV28 and TRBJ2-3, is DVKVTQSSRYLVKRTGEKVFLECVQDMDHENMFWYRQDPGLGLRLIYFSYDVKMKEKGDIPEGYSVSREKKERFSLILESASTNQTSMYLCASTKSGGGPDTQYFGPGTRLTVL.

The sample holds a few counts of this clonotype. The J gene is TRBJ2-7, the V gene TRBV20-1; a possible D gene is TRBD2 (6 bases). The length of the CDR3 is 16 residues. Trimming took off 0 bases at V and 2 bases at J, with 17 bases between the two ends. Germline assignment: CDR1 DFQATT and CDR2 SNEGSKA (reference sequence). The CDR3 nucleotides read TGCAGTGCTAGAGATTCCGGCGGGACGAAGCCCTACGAGCAGTACTTC. Its protein product is CSARDSGGTKPYEQYF.

The CDR3 bases are TGTGCCAGCAGCTGGGTTATTGGACCCAGATCGGATGAGCAGTACTTC. This codes for CASSWVIGPRSDEQYF. J is TRBJ2-7 and V is TRBV5-6; unclear D gene. V lost 3 bases and J lost 7, with 23 bases in between. Germline CDR1 and CDR2: SGHDT and YYEEEE. The CDR3 runs 16 residues.

This chain uses TRBV9 with TRBJ2-1; the D is unclear. V lost 0 bases and J lost 4, with 8 bases in between. The CDR3 has 14 residues. The germline V gene has CDR1 SGDLS and CDR2 YYNGEE. CDR3: CASSVDPGYNEQFF. The CDR3 nucleotides are TGTGCCAGCAGCGTAGATCCGGGTTACAATGAGCAGTTCTTC. The entire variable domain, with the rest obtained from reference TRBV9 and TRBJ2-1, is as follows: DSGVTQTPKHLITATGQRVTLRCSPRSGDLSVYWYQQSLDQGLQFLIQYYNGEERAKGNILERFSAQQFPDLHSELNLSSLELGDSALYFCASSVDPGYNEQFFGPGTRLTVL.

This chain links TRBV20-1 with TRBJ2-3; 7 nucleotides align to TRBD2. CDR1 and CDR2 (germline): DFQATT, SNEGSKA (reference sequence). The CDR3 is made up of 10 amino acids. V shed 7 bases and J 9 bases; nucleotides not matched to a gene: 4. The CDR3 protein is CSGDYLTQYF. CDR3 sequence (DNA): TGCAGTGGGGACTATTTGACGCAGTATTTT.

Written as DNA, the CDR3 is TGCAGTGCTAGATCTCTGGACAATCTATGGACTGAAGCTTTCTTT. This codes for CSARSLDNLWTEAFF. V and J are TRBV20-1 and TRBJ1-1; weak D call: TRBD1 (5 bases). Germline-derived CDR1 and CDR2 are DFQATT and SNEGSKA (reference sequence). This CDR3 is 15 amino acids long. The V gene lost 2 bases and the J gene lost 5 bases, with 18 bases spanning the gap.

This clonotype has only a few counts. This CDR3 is CASSSGQGYNEQYF. CDR3 coding DNA: TGTGCCAGCTCATCCGGACAGGGCTACAATGAGCAGTACTTC. The rearrangement joins TRBV18 to TRBJ2-1, with 8 nucleotides matching TRBD1. With the DNA end fitting TRBJ2-7 better, the J assignment may be wrong. Germline V gives CDR1 KGHSH, CDR2 LQKENI. The CDR3 contains 14 residues.

This clonotype was seen a handful of times. The chain recombines TRBV5-6 with TRBJ2-5; D call uncertain. CDR3 size: 15 residues. The V end was cut by 0 bases, the J end by 0 bases, with 9 bases between. Germline values: CDR1 SGHDT, CDR2 YYEEEE. The CDR3 spells CASSLDLQYQETQYF. In DNA, the CDR3 is TGTGCCAGCAGCTTGGATCTGCAGTACCAAGAGACCCAGTACTTC.

The rearrangement joins TRBV7-9 to TRBJ2-1; TRBD1 is a possible D gene (5 bases). Germline CDR1 is SEHNR and CDR2 is FQNEAQ (reference sequence). CDR3 length: 13 residues. V lost 3 bases and J 2 bases, leaving 5 bases between the germline ends. The CDR3 is CASSLTAYNEQFF. The CDR3 DNA reads TGTGCCAGCAGCTTGACAGCCTACAATGAGCAGTTCTTC. Based on the CDR3 plus reference TRBV7-9 and TRBJ2-1, the full variable domain is DTGVSQNPRHKITKRGQNVTFRCDPISEHNRLYWYRQTLGQGPEFLTYFQNEAQLEKSRLLSDRFSAERPKGSFSTLEIQRTEQGDSAMYLCASSLTAYNEQFFGPGTRLTVL.

In its sample, this clonotype was seen a few times. V and J are TRBV7-2 and TRBJ2-5, with a weak D call TRBD2 (5 bases). The V gene lost 3 bases and the J gene lost 7 bases, with 15 bases spanning the gap. CDR3 length equals 14 residues. The V gene's germline CDR1 is SGHTA and CDR2 FQGNSA. CDR3 loop: CASSLTGKEGTQYF. CDR3 coding DNA: TGTGCCAGCAGCTTGACCGGGAAAGAAGGGACCCAGTACTTC.

This clonotype was counted between two and nine times. The CDR3 spells CASSLAPGTGNYEQYF. Here the CDR3 DNA reads TGTGCCAGCAGCTTAGCCCCCGGGACGGGAAACTACGAGCAGTACTTC. The V and J genes are TRBV7-2 and TRBJ2-7; possibly TRBD1 or TRBD2 for D (5 bases each). The germline CDR1 and CDR2 sequences are SGHTA and FQGNSA. Trimming pared 0 bases from V and 3 bases from J, leaving 15 bases between. This CDR3 contains 16 residues.